These T cell receptor beta chains were read from a single sample in a study of blood T cell repertoires in COVID-19. Method: immunoSEQ multiplex PCR; TCRdb's copy keeps in-frame clones and lacks some. The data contain about 78,000 clones, roughly 73% of them singletons. Specimen: peripheral blood. The receptors here all came from a human donor in a cohort sampled during active COVID-19. The CDR3 runs from the conserved cysteine through the conserved F or W. A D gene is named only where the DNA matches it firmly. Expanded clones are given a class, and other clones once, few, many or no size at all.

j_call v_call d_call clone_size cdr3_aa cdr3_nt
TRBJ2-5 TRBV7-2 TRBD2 NA CASSLALAGSQETQYF TGTGCCAGCAGCTTAGCACTAGCGGGGAGCCAAGAGACCCAGTACTTC
TRBJ1-1 TRBV7-3 NA NA CASSFAGGNTEAFF TGTGCCAGCAGCTTCGCGGGGGGCAACACTGAAGCTTTCTTT
TRBJ1-1 TRBV5-4 TRBD1 NA CASSLAGTGPNTEAFF TGTGCCAGCAGCCTGGCCGGGACAGGGCCGAACACTGAAGCTTTCTTT
TRBJ2-7 TRBV5-1 NA once CASSLEGGVYEQYF TGCGCCAGCAGCTTGGAAGGGGGGGTCTACGAGCAGTACTTC
TRBJ2-7 TRBV3-1/TRBV3-2 NA NA CASSHSSGGDYEQYF TGTGCCAGCAGCCACTCTTCGGGGGGCGACTACGAGCAGTACTTC
TRBJ1-1 TRBV5-1 NA NA CASSLGRDTEAFF TGCGCCAGCAGCCTTGGCAGGGACACTGAAGCTTTCTTT
TRBJ2-5 TRBV10-1 NA NA CASSERTDQETQYF TGCGCCAGCAGTGAAAGAACAGACCAAGAGACCCAGTACTTC
TRBJ2-1 TRBV2 TRBD2 once CASIRQLAGVEQFF TGTGCCAGCATTCGTCAACTAGCGGGGGTGGAGCAGTTCTTC
TRBJ2-7 TRBV6-6 NA NA CASSHPPAGEQYF TGTGCCAGCAGCCACCCCCCGGCGGGCGAGCAGTACTTC
TRBJ1-5 TRBV21-1 NA NA CASGLGGRVNQPQHF TGTGCCAGCGGCTTGGGGGGAAGGGTAAATCAGCCCCAGCATTTT
TRBJ2-7 TRBV2 TRBD1 NA CATGKGAYEQYF TGTGCCACCGGTAAGGGGGCGTACGAGCAGTACTTC
TRBJ2-7 TRBV3-1/TRBV3-2 NA NA CASSHRGTYEQYF TGTGCCAGCAGCCATAGGGGTACCTACGAGCAGTACTTC
TRBJ2-1 TRBV20-1 NA NA CSPTRREQFF TGCAGTCCGACTCGGAGGGAGCAGTTCTTC
TRBJ1-1 TRBV24-1 NA NA CATSVTGGRGNTEAFF TGTGCCACCAGTGTTACGGGGGGCAGAGGGAACACTGAAGCTTTCTTT
TRBJ2-5 TRBV5-6 NA NA CASSLAGRDHQETQYF TGTGCCAGCAGCTTGGCCGGCAGGGATCACCAAGAGACCCAGTACTTC
TRBJ2-4 TRBV19 NA NA CASGLPPGGDLAKNIQYF TGTGCCAGCGGCCTCCCGCCTGGGGGCGACCTAGCCAAAAACATTCAGTACTTC
TRBJ1-6 TRBV15 TRBD1 NA CATSGQVFPSSYNSPLHF TGTGCCACCAGCGGACAGGTCTTTCCCTCCTCCTATAATTCACCCCTCCACTTT
TRBJ2-1 TRBV4-3 TRBD1 NA CASSRRTGPMEQFF TGCGCCAGCAGCCGGCGGACAGGGCCCATGGAGCAGTTCTTC
TRBJ1-4 TRBV3-1/TRBV3-2 TRBD1 NA CASSHPTGGNEKLFF TGTGCCAGCAGCCACCCGACAGGGGGAAATGAAAAACTGTTTTTT
TRBJ1-2 TRBV19 TRBD1 once CASSTDRGHGGYTF TGTGCCAGTAGCACGGACAGGGGGCATGGTGGCTACACCTTC
TRBJ2-5 TRBV30 NA once CAWRRAGGETQYF TGTGCCTGGAGGAGGGCAGGAGGGGAGACCCAGTACTTC
TRBJ1-1 TRBV4-1 NA once CASSQRGLNTEAFF TGCGCCAGCAGCCAACGGGGGTTGAACACTGAAGCTTTCTTT
TRBJ1-1 TRBV30 TRBD1 NA CAWSDPRQGYTEAFF TGTGCCTGGAGTGATCCCCGACAGGGGTACACTGAAGCTTTCTTT
TRBJ2-7 TRBV5-1 TRBD1 NA CASSPGTGTYEQYF TGCGCCAGCAGTCCAGGGACAGGGACCTACGAGCAGTACTTC
TRBJ2-7 TRBV14 NA NA CASSQGRGTLYEQYF TGTGCCAGCAGCCAAGGCCGGGGAACCTTATACGAGCAGTACTTC
TRBJ2-7 TRBV30 NA NA CAWSVGPGKDEQYF TGTGCCTGGAGTGTCGGCCCGGGTAAGGACGAGCAGTACTTC
TRBJ2-1 TRBV9 TRBD2 NA CASSVSGGAAYNEQFF TGTGCCAGCAGCGTTAGCGGGGGGGCTGCCTACAATGAGCAGTTCTTC
TRBJ2-3 TRBV9 NA NA CASSARTGDTQYF TGTGCCAGCAGCGCCCGGACTGGGGATACGCAGTATTTT
TRBJ2-7 TRBV6-5 TRBD1 NA CASRGQIDSYEQYF TGTGCCAGCAGGGGACAGATAGACTCCTACGAGCAGTACTTC
TRBJ1-3 TRBV29-1 NA NA CSVDGAGCSGNTIYF TGCAGCGTTGATGGGGCAGGGTGCTCTGGAAACACCATATATTTT
TRBJ1-6 TRBV5-1 TRBD1 NA CASSQTGGFRENSPLHF TGCGCCAGCAGCCAGACAGGGGGCTTTCGGGAAAATTCACCCCTCCACTTT
TRBJ2-3 TRBV6-1 NA many CASSEAAGAATDTQYF TGTGCCAGCAGTGAAGCGGCGGGTGCTGCCACAGATACGCAGTATTTT
TRBJ1-2 TRBV24-1 NA once CAISYRRHYGYTF TGTGCCATCTCCTACAGGCGGCACTATGGCTACACCTTC
TRBJ1-5 TRBV24-1 NA NA CATSDPTGSQPQHF TGTGCCACCAGTGATCCAACAGGGTCTCAGCCCCAGCATTTT
TRBJ2-1 TRBV7-6 TRBD2 NA CASSLLAGGPMSYNEQFF TGTGCCAGCAGCTTACTAGCGGGGGGGCCAATGTCCTACAATGAGCAGTTCTTC
TRBJ2-1 TRBV15 NA once CATSRKGDEQFF TGTGCCACCAGCAGAAAAGGGGATGAGCAGTTCTTC
TRBJ1-2 TRBV6-1 NA NA CASSELASNYGYTF TGTGCCAGCAGTGAACTAGCTTCGAACTATGGCTACACCTTC
TRBJ2-7 TRBV19 TRBD2 few CASSMRGKDEQYF TGTGCCAGTAGTATGCGGGGGAAAGACGAGCAGTACTTC
TRBJ2-3 TRBV5-1 TRBD2 NA CASSLEAGGLGQYF TGCGCCAGCAGCTTGGAAGCGGGGGGGCTTGGGCAGTATTTT
TRBJ2-3 TRBV6-6 TRBD1 NA CASSDRASSDTQYF TGTGCCAGCAGTGACAGGGCAAGTTCGGATACGCAGTATTTT
TRBJ2-7 TRBV7-2 NA NA CASSLAGIREQYF TGTGCCAGCAGCTTAGCCGGGATTAGAGAGCAGTACTTC
TRBJ1-5 TRBV30 TRBD1 NA CAWSPTGLSIQPQHF TGTGCCTGGAGTCCGACAGGGCTCAGTATTCAGCCCCAGCATTTT
TRBJ2-2 TRBV28 NA NA CATTDNIKVFF TGTGCCACCACCGACAACATAAAGGTGTTTTTT
TRBJ1-4 TRBV18 NA few CASSPSRVGEKLFF TGTGCCAGCTCACCATCGAGGGTAGGGGAAAAACTGTTTTTT
TRBJ1-2 TRBV5-1 NA NA CASSLGRGSGYGYTF TGCGCCAGCAGCTTGGGTCGGGGGAGCGGCTATGGCTACACCTTC